This T cell receptor beta chain is drawn from a study of T cell responses to AZD1222 COVID-19 vaccine. Libraries were prepared by immunoSEQ multiplex PCR; TCRdb keeps only in-frame clonotypes and omits some of them. The table records some 120,000 clones, more than 80% of them present only once. CDR3 length: 14 residues. Findings of the study overall: Repertoire samples came only from after the peak T cell response.

This clone is a singleton in its sample. Its specificity is not known. The starting material was peripheral blood, obtained 28 days after the second AZD1222 dose. The sequence was collected from an adult who received the AZD1222 COVID-19 vaccine. The J gene is TRBJ1-3, the V gene TRBV21-1; the D call TRBD1 from the table was never checked on the DNA. TRBV21-1 is a documented pseudogene. CDR3 sequence: CARLRQGSGNTIYF. DNA of the CDR3: TGTGCCAGGCTCAGACAGGGCTCTGGAAACACCATATATTTT.